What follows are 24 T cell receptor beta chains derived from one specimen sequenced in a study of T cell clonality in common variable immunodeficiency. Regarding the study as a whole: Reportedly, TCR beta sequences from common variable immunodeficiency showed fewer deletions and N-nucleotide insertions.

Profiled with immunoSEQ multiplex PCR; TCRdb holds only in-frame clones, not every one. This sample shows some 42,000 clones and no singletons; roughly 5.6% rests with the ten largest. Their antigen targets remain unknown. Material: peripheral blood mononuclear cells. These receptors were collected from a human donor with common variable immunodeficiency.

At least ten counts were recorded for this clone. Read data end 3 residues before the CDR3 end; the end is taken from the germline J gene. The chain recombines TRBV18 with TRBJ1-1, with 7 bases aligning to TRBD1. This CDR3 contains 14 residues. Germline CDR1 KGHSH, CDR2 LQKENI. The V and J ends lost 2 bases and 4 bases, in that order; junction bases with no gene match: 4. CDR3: CASSPEGAGTEAFF. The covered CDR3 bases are TGTGCCAGCTCACCAGAGGGGGCGGGCACTGAA.

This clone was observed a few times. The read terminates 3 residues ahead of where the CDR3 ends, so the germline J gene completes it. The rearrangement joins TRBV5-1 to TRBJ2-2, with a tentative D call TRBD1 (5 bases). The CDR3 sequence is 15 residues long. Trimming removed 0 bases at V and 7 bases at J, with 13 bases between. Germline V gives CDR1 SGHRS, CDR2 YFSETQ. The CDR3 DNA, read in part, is TGCGCCAGCAGCTTGGTACAGGCAGACAGCGGGGAG. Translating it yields CASSLVQADSGE. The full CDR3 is CASSLVQADSGELFF.

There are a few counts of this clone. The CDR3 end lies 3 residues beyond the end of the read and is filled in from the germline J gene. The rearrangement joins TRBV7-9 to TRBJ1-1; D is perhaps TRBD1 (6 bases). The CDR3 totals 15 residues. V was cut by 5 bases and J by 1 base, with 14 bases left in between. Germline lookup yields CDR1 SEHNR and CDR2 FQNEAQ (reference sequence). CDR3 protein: CASSRGASGNTEAFF. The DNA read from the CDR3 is TGTGCCAGCAGCCGGGGGGCCAGCGGGAACACTGAA.

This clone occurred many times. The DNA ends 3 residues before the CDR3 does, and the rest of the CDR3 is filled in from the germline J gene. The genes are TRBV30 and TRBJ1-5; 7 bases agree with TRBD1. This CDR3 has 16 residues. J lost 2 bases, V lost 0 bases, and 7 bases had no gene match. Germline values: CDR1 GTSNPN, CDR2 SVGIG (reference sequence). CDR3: CAWSVTGGGGNQPQHF. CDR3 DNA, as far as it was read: TGTGCCTGGAGTGTAACAGGAGGGGGCGGCAATCAGCCC.

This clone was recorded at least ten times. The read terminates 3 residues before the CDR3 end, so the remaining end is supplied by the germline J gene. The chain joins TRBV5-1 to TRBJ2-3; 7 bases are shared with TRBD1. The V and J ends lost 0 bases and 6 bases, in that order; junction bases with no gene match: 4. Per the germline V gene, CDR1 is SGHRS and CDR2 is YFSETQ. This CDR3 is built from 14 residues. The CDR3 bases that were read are TGCGCCAGCAGCTTGGGACAGGGTGTGGATACG. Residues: CASSLGQGVDT. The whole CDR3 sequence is CASSLGQGVDTQYF.

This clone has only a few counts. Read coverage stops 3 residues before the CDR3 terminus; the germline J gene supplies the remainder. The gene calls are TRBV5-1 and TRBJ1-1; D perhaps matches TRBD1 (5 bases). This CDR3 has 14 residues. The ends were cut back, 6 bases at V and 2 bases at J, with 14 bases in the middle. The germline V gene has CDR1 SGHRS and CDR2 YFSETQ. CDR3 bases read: TGCGCCAGCAAGTCGGGGGGGGGAAACACTGAA. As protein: CASKSGGGNTE. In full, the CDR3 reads CASKSGGGNTEAFF. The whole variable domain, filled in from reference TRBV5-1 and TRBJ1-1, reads KAGVTQTPRYLIKTRGQQVTLSCSPISGHRSVSWYQQTPGQGLQFLFEYFSETQRNKGNFPGRFSGRQFSNSRSEMNVSTLELGDSALYLCASKSGGGNTEAFFGQGTRLTVV.

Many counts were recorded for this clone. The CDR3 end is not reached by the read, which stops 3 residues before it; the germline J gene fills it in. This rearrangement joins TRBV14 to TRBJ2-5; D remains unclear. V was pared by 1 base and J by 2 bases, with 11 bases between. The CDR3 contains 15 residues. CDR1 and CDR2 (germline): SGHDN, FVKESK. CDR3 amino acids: CASSQVPWQQETQYF. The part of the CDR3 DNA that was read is TGTGCCAGCAGCCAAGTCCCCTGGCAGCAAGAGACC.

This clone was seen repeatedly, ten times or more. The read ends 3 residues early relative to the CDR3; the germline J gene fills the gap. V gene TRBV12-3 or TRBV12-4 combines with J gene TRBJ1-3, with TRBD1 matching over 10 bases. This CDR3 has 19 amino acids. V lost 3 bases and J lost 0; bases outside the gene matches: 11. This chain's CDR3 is CASSFPRVTGGSSGNTIYF. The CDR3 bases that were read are TGTGCCAGCAGTTTCCCGAGAGTGACAGGGGGCAGCTCTGGAAACACC.

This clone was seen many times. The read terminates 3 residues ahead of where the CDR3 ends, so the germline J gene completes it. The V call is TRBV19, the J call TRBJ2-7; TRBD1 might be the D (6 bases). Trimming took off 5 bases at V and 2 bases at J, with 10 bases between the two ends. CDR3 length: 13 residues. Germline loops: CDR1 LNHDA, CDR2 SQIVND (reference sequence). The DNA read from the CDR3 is TGTGCCAGTAGTCCCCGGGACACCTACGAG. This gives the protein CASSPRDTYE. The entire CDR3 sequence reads CASSPRDTYEQYF.

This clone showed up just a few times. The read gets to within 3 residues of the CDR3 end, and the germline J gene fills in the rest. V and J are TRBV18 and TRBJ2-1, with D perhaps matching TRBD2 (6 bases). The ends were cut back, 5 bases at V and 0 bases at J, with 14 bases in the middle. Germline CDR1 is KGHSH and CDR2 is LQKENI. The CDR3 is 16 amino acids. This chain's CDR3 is CASSRPSAISYNEQFF. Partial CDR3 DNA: TGTGCCAGCTCAAGGCCTAGCGCAATCTCCTACAATGAG.

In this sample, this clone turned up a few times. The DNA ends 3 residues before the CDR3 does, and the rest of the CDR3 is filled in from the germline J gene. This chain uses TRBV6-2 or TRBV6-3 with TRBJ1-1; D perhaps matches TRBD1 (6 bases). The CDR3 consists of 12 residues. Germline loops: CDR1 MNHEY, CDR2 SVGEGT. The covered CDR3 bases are TGTGCCAGCGGCGACTTCAGGGGCGAG. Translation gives CASGDFRGE. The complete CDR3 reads CASGDFRGEAFF.

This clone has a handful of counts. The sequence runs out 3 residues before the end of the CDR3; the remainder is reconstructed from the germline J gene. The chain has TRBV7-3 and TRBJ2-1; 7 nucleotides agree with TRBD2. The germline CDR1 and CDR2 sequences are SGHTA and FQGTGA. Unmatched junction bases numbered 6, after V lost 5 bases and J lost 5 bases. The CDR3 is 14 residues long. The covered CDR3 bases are TGTGCCAGCAGCAAGAGCGGGACCCACAATGAG. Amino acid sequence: CASSKSGTHNE. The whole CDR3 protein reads CASSKSGTHNEQFF.

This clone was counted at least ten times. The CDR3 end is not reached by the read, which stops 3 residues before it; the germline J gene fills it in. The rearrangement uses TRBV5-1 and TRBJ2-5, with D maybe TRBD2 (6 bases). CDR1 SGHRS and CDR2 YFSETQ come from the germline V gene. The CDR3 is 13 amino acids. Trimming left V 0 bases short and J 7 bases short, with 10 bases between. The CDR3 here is CASSLGLGGTQYF. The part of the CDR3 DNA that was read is TGCGCCAGCAGCTTGGGACTAGGAGGGACC.

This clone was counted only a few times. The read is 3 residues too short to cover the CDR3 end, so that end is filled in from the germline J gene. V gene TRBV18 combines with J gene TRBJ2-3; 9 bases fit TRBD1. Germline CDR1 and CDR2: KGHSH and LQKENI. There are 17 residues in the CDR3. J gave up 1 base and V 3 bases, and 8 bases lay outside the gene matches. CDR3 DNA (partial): TGTGCCAGCTCACCCGGGGACAGGGTTAAGGGCACAGATACG. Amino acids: CASSPGDRVKGTDT. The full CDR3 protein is CASSPGDRVKGTDTQYF.

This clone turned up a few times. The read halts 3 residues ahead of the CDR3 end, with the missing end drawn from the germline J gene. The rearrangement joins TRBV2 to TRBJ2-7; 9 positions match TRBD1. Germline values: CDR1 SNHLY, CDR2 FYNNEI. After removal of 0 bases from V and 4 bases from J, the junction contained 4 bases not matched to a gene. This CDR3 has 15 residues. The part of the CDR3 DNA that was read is TGTGCCAGCAGTGAAGCGCACGGACAGGGGTACGAG. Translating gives CASSEAHGQGYE. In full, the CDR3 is CASSEAHGQGYEQYF.

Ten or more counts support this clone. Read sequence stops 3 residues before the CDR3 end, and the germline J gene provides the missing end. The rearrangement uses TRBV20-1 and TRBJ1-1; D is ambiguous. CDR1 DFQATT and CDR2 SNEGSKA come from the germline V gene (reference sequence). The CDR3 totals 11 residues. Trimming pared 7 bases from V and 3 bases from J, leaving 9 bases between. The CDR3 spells CSVGRDTEAFF. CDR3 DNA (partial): TGCAGTGTCGGGCGGGACACTGAA.

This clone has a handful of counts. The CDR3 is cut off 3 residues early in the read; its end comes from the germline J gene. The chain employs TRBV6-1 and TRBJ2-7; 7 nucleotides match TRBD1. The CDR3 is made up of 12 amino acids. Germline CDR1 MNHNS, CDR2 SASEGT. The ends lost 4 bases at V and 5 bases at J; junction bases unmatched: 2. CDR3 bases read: TGTGCCAGCAGTGTAACAGGGGACGAG. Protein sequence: CASSVTGDE. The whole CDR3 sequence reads CASSVTGDEQYF.

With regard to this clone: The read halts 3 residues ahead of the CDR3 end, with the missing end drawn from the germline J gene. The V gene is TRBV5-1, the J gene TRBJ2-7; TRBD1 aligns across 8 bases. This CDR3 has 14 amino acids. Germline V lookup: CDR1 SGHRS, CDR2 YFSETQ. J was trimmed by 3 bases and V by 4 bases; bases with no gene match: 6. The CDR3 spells CASSNGQGLYEQYF. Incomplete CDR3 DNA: TGCGCCAGCAGCAACGGACAGGGCCTCTACGAG.

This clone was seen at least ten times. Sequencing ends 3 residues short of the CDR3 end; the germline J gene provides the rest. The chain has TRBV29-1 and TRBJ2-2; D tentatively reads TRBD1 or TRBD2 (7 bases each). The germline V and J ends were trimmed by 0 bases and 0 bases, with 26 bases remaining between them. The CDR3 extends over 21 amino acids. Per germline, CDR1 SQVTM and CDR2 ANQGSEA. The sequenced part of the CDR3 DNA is TGCAGCGTTGAAGATTTTCCTAGAGACAGGGAGGGGGTTACGAACACCGGGGAG. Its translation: CSVEDFPRDREGVTNTGE. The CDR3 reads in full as CSVEDFPRDREGVTNTGELFF.

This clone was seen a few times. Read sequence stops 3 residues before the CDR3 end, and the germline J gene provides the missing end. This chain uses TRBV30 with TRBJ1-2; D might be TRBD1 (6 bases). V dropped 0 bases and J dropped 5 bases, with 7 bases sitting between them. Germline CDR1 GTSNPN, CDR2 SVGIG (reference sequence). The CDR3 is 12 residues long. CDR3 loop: CAWSVGQYGYTF. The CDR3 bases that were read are TGTGCCTGGAGTGTCGGACAGTATGGC.

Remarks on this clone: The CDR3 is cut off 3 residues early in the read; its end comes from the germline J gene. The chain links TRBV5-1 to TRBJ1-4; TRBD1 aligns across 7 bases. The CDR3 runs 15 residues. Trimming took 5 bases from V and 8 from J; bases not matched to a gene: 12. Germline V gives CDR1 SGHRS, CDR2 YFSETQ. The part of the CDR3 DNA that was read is TGCGCCAGCAGGGCTCTTCCCGGGACAGCGGAAAAA. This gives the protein CASRALPGTAEK. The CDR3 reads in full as CASRALPGTAEKLFF.

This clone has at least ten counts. The CDR3 protein is CASSSTSGRWTDTQYF. The CDR3 DNA, read in part, is TGCGCCAGCAGCTCGACTAGCGGGAGGTGGACAGATACG. The V gene is TRBV5-1, the J gene TRBJ2-3; TRBD2 agrees at 13 bases. The CDR3 extends 3 residues past the end of the read, so its final part is completed from the germline J gene. The CDR3 totals 16 residues. Germline V gene lookup returns CDR1 SGHRS and CDR2 YFSETQ. The trim removed 3 bases at V and 3 bases at J, leaving 4 bases unmatched.

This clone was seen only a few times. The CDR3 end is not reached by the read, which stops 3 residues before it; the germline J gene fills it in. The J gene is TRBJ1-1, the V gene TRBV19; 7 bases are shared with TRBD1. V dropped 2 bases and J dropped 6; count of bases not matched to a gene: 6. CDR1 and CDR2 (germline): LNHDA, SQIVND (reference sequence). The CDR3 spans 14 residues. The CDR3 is CASSIMTGSPEAFF. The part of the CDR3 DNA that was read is TGTGCCAGTAGTATAATGACAGGGTCGCCTGAA.

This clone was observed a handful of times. CDR3 DNA, as far as it was read: TGCGCCAGCAGCTCGACTAGCGGGGAACAAGAGACC. Amino acids: CASSSTSGEQET. The whole CDR3 is CASSSTSGEQETQYF. The chain couples TRBV5-1 to TRBJ2-5, with TRBD2 identical over 11 bases. The CDR3 is cut off 3 residues early in the read; its end comes from the germline J gene. Looked up from germline, CDR1 is SGHRS and CDR2 is YFSETQ. This CDR3 comprises 15 residues. Unmatched junction bases numbered 3, after V lost 3 bases and J lost 2 bases.